This T cell receptor beta chain originates from a study of T cell responses to AZD1222 COVID-19 vaccine. Study details: The study pooled second doses at about 4 or about 12 weeks. Study findings and constraints: All repertoire sampling was performed exclusively after the peak T cell response. Per reports, nearly half of all spike-specific TCRs target regions that are unmutated in variants. Among those given AZD1222, only six were seropositive at baseline.

Assay: immunoSEQ multiplex PCR; the TCRdb copy retains only in-frame clones and omits some. The data contain over 150,000 clones, 90% of them singletons. Per the germline V gene, CDR1 is SGDLS and CDR2 is YYNGEE. V lost 0 bases, J lost 3 bases, and 10 bases lay in between. This CDR3 has 15 residues. Comments on this clone: The antigen remains unidentified.

The material was peripheral blood, obtained on day 0 of AZD1222 vaccination. This clonotype was sampled from an adult in good health. This rearrangement joins TRBV9 to TRBJ1-5, with D tentatively TRBD1 (5 bases). The CDR3 DNA reads TGTGCCAGCAGCGTAGAAGGAGGGACCAATCAGCCCCAGCATTTT. Its protein is CASSVEGGTNQPQHF.